Below are 8 T cell receptor beta chains sequenced from a single sample in a study of cytomegalovirus exposure and HLA in healthy donors. Use of 60 Vbeta and 13 Jbeta primers characterized the PCR. Here immunoSEQ multiplex PCR was the method, and the copy in TCRdb shows in-frame clones only, minus some. Of 150,000 to 200,000 clones in the sample, 75% to 80% were seen once. Sample: PBMCs. All receptors derive from a woman aged 50 to 60 in good health and CMV-seropositive.

This chain links TRBV2 with TRBJ2-7, with TRBD1 matching over 9 bases. Germline V gives CDR1 SNHLY, CDR2 FYNNEI. CDR3 length equals 14 residues. V trimming: 4 bases; J trimming: 6 bases; junction bases outside the gene matches: 7. The CDR3 DNA follows: TGTGCCAGCAGTGGGGGGACAGGGTATTTCGAGCAGTACTTC. Translation: CASSGGTGYFEQYF.

V usage is TRBV6-6 and J usage is TRBJ1-5; 8 bases match TRBD1. The CDR3 length is 16 residues. V lost 3 bases, J lost 1 base, and 5 bases stayed unmatched. Per the germline V gene, CDR1 is MNHNY and CDR2 is SVGAGI (reference sequence). CDR3 amino acids: CASSYQGARSNQPQHF. CDR3 in DNA: TGTGCCAGCAGTTATCAGGGGGCGCGGAGCAATCAGCCCCAGCATTTT.

The chain combines TRBV9 with TRBJ2-7; TRBD2 aligns across 8 bases. After removal of 0 bases from V and 3 bases from J, the junction contained 5 bases not matched to a gene. Germline CDR1 SGDLS, CDR2 YYNGEE. The CDR3 sequence is 15 residues long. In DNA, the CDR3 is TGTGCCAGCAGCGTAGCGGGACTAGGGAACTACGAGCAGTACTTC. Encoded protein: CASSVAGLGNYEQYF.

The chain uses TRBV11-2 and TRBJ1-4; D call uncertain. This CDR3 region has 16 residues. Germline V gives CDR1 SGHAT, CDR2 FQNNGV. V dropped 0 bases and J dropped 4 bases, with 12 bases sitting between them. In DNA form, the CDR3 reads TGTGCCAGCAGCTTAGATTATAGATATGGTAATGAAAAACTGTTTTTT. Translating it yields CASSLDYRYGNEKLFF. Using reference TRBV11-2 and TRBJ1-4 for the parts outside the CDR3, the full variable domain is EAGVAQSPRYKIIEKRQSVAFWCNPISGHATLYWYQQILGQGPKLLIQFQNNGVVDDSQLPKDRFSAERLKGVDSTLKIQPAKLEDSAVYLCASSLDYRYGNEKLFFGSGTQLSVL.

This rearrangement joins TRBV9 to TRBJ2-5; TRBD2 matches 13 bases. This CDR3 region has 16 residues. V shed 0 bases and J 5 bases; nucleotides not matched to a gene: 4. Germline V gives CDR1 SGDLS, CDR2 YYNGEE. In DNA form, the CDR3 reads TGTGCCAGCAGCGTAGTACTAGCGGGAGGGATGGAGACCCAGTACTTC. Amino acids: CASSVVLAGGMETQYF.

The CDR3 bases are TGTGCCAGCAGTTTATGGGCTGCAACTAATGAAAAACTGTTTTTT. This gives the protein CASSLWAATNEKLFF. V gene TRBV28 combines with J gene TRBJ1-4; no firm D call. CDR1 and CDR2 from the germline V gene are MDHEN and SYDVKM. The germline V and J ends were trimmed by 0 bases and 0 bases, with 5 bases remaining between them. The CDR3 length is 15 residues.

Worth noting for this clone: One junction end does not reproduce the germline sequence, and a read error may be involved. The CDR3 loop is CASSLAPQETQYF. In nucleotides, the CDR3 is TGTGCTAGCAGCTTGGCTCCCCAAGAGACCCAGTACTTC. The gene calls are TRBV7-7 and TRBJ2-5; D is uncertain. Per the germline V gene, CDR1 is SSHAT and CDR2 is FNYEAQ (reference sequence). The CDR3 runs 13 residues. The full variable domain, in which reference TRBV7-7 and TRBJ2-5 provide the parts outside the CDR3, is GAGVSQSPRYKVTKRGQDVTLRCDPISSHATLYWYQQALGQGPEFLTYFNYEAQPDKSGLPSDRFSAERPEGSISTLTIQRTEQRDSAMYRCASSLAPQETQYFGPGTRLLVL.

The V and J genes are TRBV7-2 and TRBJ1-2, with TRBD1 matching 9 bases. This CDR3 has 14 amino acids. V lost 5 bases to trimming and J lost 8 bases; unmatched junction nucleotides: 9. Germline V CDR1 and CDR2: SGHTA, FQGNSA. This CDR3 reads CASSLDRQGGGYTF. CDR3 nucleotide sequence: TGTGCCAGCAGCCTAGACCGACAGGGGGGAGGCTACACCTTC.